The 26 T cell receptor beta chains given below trace back to one sample, sequenced in a study of human T cells and chemical hapten exposure. TCRdb recomputed calls from the RACE reads with MiXCR, one row per CDR3 protein. The sample carries tens of thousands of distinct CDR3 sequences, approximately 11% recorded once. Time point indicated: patch test 3, about 24 weeks after DPC sensitization. The treatment here: therapeutic diphenylcyclopropenone sensitization with weekly scalp DPC. The starting material was whole blood, obtained in connection with sensitization to the hapten diphenylcyclopropenone (DPC). These receptors originate from a woman in her forties or fifties with alopecia areata. Some clones in this sample may be carry-over from other donors' samples.

The rearrangement uses TRBV18 and TRBJ2-4; 13 bases fit TRBD2. This CDR3 region has 18 residues. Trimming removed 3 bases from V and 1 base from J; junction bases left unmatched: 6. Germline values: CDR1 KGHSH, CDR2 LQKENI. The CDR3 DNA follows: TGTGCCAGCTCACCGGGACTAGCGGGAACACACGCCAAAAACATTCAGTACTTC. Protein: CASSPGLAGTHAKNIQYF.

This rearrangement joins TRBV29-1 to TRBJ2-7, with D perhaps matching TRBD1 or TRBD2 (5 bases each). The CDR3 is made up of 12 amino acids. CDR1 is SQVTM and CDR2 is ANQGSEA in the germline V gene. Trimming shortened V by 3 bases and J by 5 bases, and 11 bases separated the two germline ends. The CDR3 sequence: CSVEAGRHEQYF. The CDR3 coding sequence is TGCAGCGTTGAGGCAGGGAGACACGAGCAGTACTTC.

This clonotype was observed at least ten times. Here the CDR3 reads CASSSGSTTSGDFTGELFF. The CDR3 coding sequence is TGTGCCAGCAGCTCCGGGTCCACGACTAGCGGAGATTTTACCGGGGAGCTGTTTTTT. This chain links TRBV6-5 with TRBJ2-2; the match to TRBD2 covers 9 bases. Germline CDR1 reads MNHEY; CDR2 reads SVGAGI. This CDR3 contains 19 residues. V lost 6 bases and J lost 5; bases outside the gene matches: 19.

This clonotype was picked up many times. V and J are TRBV29-1 and TRBJ2-1; possibly TRBD2 for D (5 bases). Germline values: CDR1 SQVTM, CDR2 ANQGSEA. V was trimmed by 4 bases and J by 0 bases, leaving 10 bases between them. The CDR3 loop spans 14 amino acids. The CDR3 sequence: CSVARASSYNEQFF. Written as DNA, the CDR3 is TGCAGCGTTGCGCGGGCGAGCTCCTACAATGAGCAGTTCTTC.

This clonotype was observed at least ten times. Mismatch with germline at one junction end may stem from a read error. This chain links TRBV24-1 with TRBJ2-1, with 13 positions matching TRBD2. Germline V lookup: CDR1 KGHDR, CDR2 SFDVKD. The CDR3 runs 16 residues. The CDR3 DNA is TGTGCCACAAGTGATGCGGGACTAGCGGGACGCAATGAGCAGTTCTTC. Its protein product is CATSDAGLAGRNEQFF.

This clonotype was recorded many times. CDR3: CASSLSSGAHEQYF. CDR3 nucleotide sequence: TGTGCCAGCAGCCTGAGTTCGGGAGCCCACGAGCAGTACTTC. The chain employs TRBV11-2 and TRBJ2-7; D possibly corresponds to TRBD2 (6 bases). The CDR3 totals 14 residues. Germline V CDR1 and CDR2: SGHAT, FQNNGV. V lost 5 bases and J 5 bases, leaving 16 bases between the germline ends.

This clonotype was seen only a few times. The genes are TRBV20-1 and TRBJ2-7; TRBD2 aligns across 12 bases. Germline V gives CDR1 DFQATT, CDR2 SNEGSKA (reference sequence). V lost 5 bases and J lost 0; bases outside the gene matches: 5. The CDR3 consists of 15 residues. The CDR3 spells CSARASGRGSYEQYF. Here the CDR3 DNA reads TGCAGTGCTCGTGCTAGCGGGAGGGGCTCCTACGAGCAGTACTTC.

Only a few counts were recorded for this clonotype. The chain links TRBV7-9 to TRBJ2-7; D is ambiguous. This CDR3 is 13 amino acids long. Trimming pared 1 base from V and 7 bases from J, leaving 11 bases between. Germline V CDR1 and CDR2: SEHNR, FQNEAQ (reference sequence). The CDR3: CASSLVPEGEQYF. The CDR3, as DNA: TGTGCCAGCAGCTTAGTACCCGAAGGGGAGCAGTACTTC.

In this sample, this clonotype turned up a few times. The chain recombines TRBV7-2 with TRBJ2-2; D may be TRBD1 or TRBD2 (6 bases each). V lost 5 bases to trimming and J lost 2 bases, with 12 bases between them. Germline CDR1 SGHTA, CDR2 FQGNSA. The CDR3 loop spans 15 amino acids. CDR3 nucleotide sequence: TGTGCCAGCAGCGCTGGGGGGCGAAACACCGGGGAGCTGTTTTTT. Translating it yields CASSAGGRNTGELFF.

This clonotype appeared many times. The J gene is TRBJ2-7, the V gene TRBV10-1; D not certain. The V end lost 1 base, the J end lost 2 bases, and 6 bases lay between the germline ends. The CDR3 sequence is 13 residues long. Germline assignment: CDR1 WNHNN and CDR2 SYGVQD (reference sequence). As DNA, the CDR3 is TGCGCCAGCAGTGAGTGGCAGCCCTACGAGCAGTACTTC. It is translated as CASSEWQPYEQYF.

This clonotype was detected only a few times. The V and J genes are TRBV2 and TRBJ2-4; no firm D call. Trimming left V 1 base short and J 0 bases short, with 10 bases between. The CDR3 is made up of 16 amino acids. Germline V lookup: CDR1 SNHLY, CDR2 FYNNEI. The CDR3 nucleotides are TGTGCCAGCAGTGAAGAGAACGTTCAAGCCAAAAACATTCAGTACTTC. This codes for CASSEENVQAKNIQYF.

This clonotype was observed a handful of times. The V gene is TRBV7-2, the J gene TRBJ2-4, with 7 bases aligning to TRBD2. CDR3 length equals 15 residues. CDR1 and CDR2 from the germline V gene are SGHTA and FQGNSA. Trimming at V came to 5 bases and at J to 6 bases, leaving 10 bases not matched to a gene. CDR3 residues: CASSPPGTTLNIQYF. CDR3 DNA: TGTGCCAGCAGCCCACCCGGGACTACGTTAAACATTCAGTACTTC.

DNA for the CDR3: TGCTGCGGCAGGGGCGCAGATACGCAGTATTTT. As protein: CCGRGADTQYF. The chain joins TRBV29-1 to TRBJ2-3; maybe TRBD1 (6 bases). The V gene's germline CDR1 is SQVTM and CDR2 ANQGSEA. The CDR3 length is 11 residues.

Ten or more counts support this clonotype. This chain joins TRBV11-2 and TRBJ2-4, with unresolved D. The CDR3 contains 11 residues. Trimming cost V 5 bases and J 9 bases, with 8 bases left between them. Per germline, CDR1 SGHAT and CDR2 FQNNGV. CDR3 DNA sequence: TGTGCCAGCAGCCCTCAGTTCATTCAGTACTTC. This translates into CASSPQFIQYF.

In this sample, this clonotype turned up many times. The chain recombines TRBV7-8 with TRBJ1-5; perhaps TRBD1 as D (6 bases). The ends were cut back, 3 bases at V and 9 bases at J, with 18 bases in the middle. Germline values: CDR1 SGHVS, CDR2 FQNEAQ. This CDR3 spans 15 amino acids. Here the CDR3 DNA reads TGTGCCAGCAGCTTTTCGCGACAGGAGGACTGGCCCCAGCATTTT. Translating it yields CASSFSRQEDWPQHF.

This chain connects TRBV11-2 to TRBJ2-5; 8 nucleotides align to TRBD1. CDR3 size: 13 residues. Germline V lookup: CDR1 SGHAT, CDR2 FQNNGV. Losses at the gene ends were 5 bases for V and 7 bases for J; bases not matched to a gene: 6. Here the CDR3 DNA reads TGTGCCAGCAGCCAACAGGGGGAAGTGACCCAGTACTTC. It is translated as CASSQQGEVTQYF.

This clonotype was seen only a few times. The gene calls are TRBV27 and TRBJ2-1; D remains unclear. This CDR3 is built from 13 residues. V lost 4 bases to trimming and J lost 9 bases, with 13 bases between them. CDR1 MNHEY and CDR2 SMNVEV come from the germline V gene (reference sequence). CDR3 sequence (DNA): TGTGCCAGCAGTTCTAGTACAGATGGTGAGCAGTTCTTC. It encodes CASSSSTDGEQFF.

This clonotype has only a few counts. The chain recombines TRBV7-2 with TRBJ2-2; D ambiguous. The CDR3 consists of 11 residues. Germline assignment: CDR1 SGHTA and CDR2 FQGNSA. Trimming took 6 bases from V and 1 from J, leaving 0 bases between them. The CDR3 here is CASRNTGELFF. The CDR3 nucleotides are TGTGCCAGCAGGAACACCGGGGAGCTGTTTTTT.

The chain couples TRBV6-1 to TRBJ2-7; D may be TRBD1 (5 bases). Germline V gene data show CDR1 as MNHNS and CDR2 as SASEGT. V was cut by 2 bases and J by 6 bases, with 11 bases left in between. The CDR3 has 13 residues. The CDR3: CASSEIRRGEQYF. The DNA for the CDR3 is TGTGCCAGCAGTGAAATACGAAGGGGCGAGCAGTACTTC.

The chain links TRBV4-1 to TRBJ2-1; a possible D gene is TRBD2 (6 bases). The CDR3 totals 16 residues. The ends were cut back, 3 bases at V and 7 bases at J, with 19 bases in the middle. CDR1 is MGHRA, CDR2 YSYEKL, per germline. The CDR3 region has the DNA TGCGCCAGCAGCCACGGGGACTCAGGACCCTGGAATGAGCAGTTCTTC. This sequence encodes CASSHGDSGPWNEQFF.

About this clonotype: Given a much more abundant clone one base away, this may be a read error. The chain employs TRBV19 and TRBJ2-7; the match to TRBD2 covers 10 bases. The CDR3 has 14 residues. Germline values: CDR1 LNHDA, CDR2 SQIVND (reference sequence). The CDR3 nucleotides are TGTGCCAGTAGCACTAGCGGGGTACCCTCTGAGCGGTACTTC. This encodes CASSTSGVPSERYF. The full variable domain, with the rest looked up from reference TRBV19 and TRBJ2-7, is DGGITQSPKYLFRKEGQNVTLSCEQNLNHDAMYWYRQDPGQGLRLIYYSQIVNDFQKGDIAEGYSVSREKKESFPLTVTSAQKNPTAFYLCASSTSGVPSERYFGPGTRLTVT.

At least ten counts were recorded for this clonotype. The chain uses TRBV19 and TRBJ1-2; 9 positions agree with TRBD1. The V segment lost 4 bases and the J segment 8 bases; nucleotides outside the gene matches: 8. In germline, CDR1 is LNHDA, CDR2 SQIVND (reference sequence). The CDR3 contains 14 residues. CDR3 amino acids: CASSTQQGALGYTF. The CDR3 nucleotides are TGTGCCAGTAGTACACAACAGGGGGCGTTGGGCTACACCTTC.

This clonotype came up many times. The rearrangement joins TRBV9 to TRBJ2-2; TRBD2 might be the D (5 bases). CDR3 length equals 14 residues. The germline gives CDR1 SGDLS, CDR2 YYNGEE. V lost 0 bases and J 8 bases, leaving 11 bases between the germline ends. In nucleotides, the CDR3 is TGTGCCAGCAGCGTAGAAGCGTTAGCGGGGGAGCTGTTTTTT. Translation gives CASSVEALAGELFF. Looking up the rest from reference TRBV9 and TRBJ2-2 gives the full variable domain: DSGVTQTPKHLITATGQRVTLRCSPRSGDLSVYWYQQSLDQGLQFLIQYYNGEERAKGNILERFSAQQFPDLHSELNLSSLELGDSALYFCASSVEALAGELFFGEGSRLTVL.

This clonotype was counted ten times or more. The chain joins TRBV19 to TRBJ1-2; 7 bases line up with TRBD1. J lost 8 bases, V lost 6 bases, and 9 bases had no gene match. Germline loops: CDR1 LNHDA, CDR2 SQIVND (reference sequence). The CDR3 has 13 residues. Here the CDR3 reads CASSWTGAGGYTF. CDR3 coding DNA: TGTGCCAGTAGCTGGACAGGCGCGGGGGGCTACACCTTC. Combining the CDR3 with reference TRBV19 and TRBJ1-2 gives the whole variable domain DGGITQSPKYLFRKEGQNVTLSCEQNLNHDAMYWYRQDPGQGLRLIYYSQIVNDFQKGDIAEGYSVSREKKESFPLTVTSAQKNPTAFYLCASSWTGAGGYTFGSGTRLTVV.

This clonotype came up many times. This rearrangement joins TRBV6-6 to TRBJ2-2; D perhaps matches TRBD2 (5 bases). This CDR3 region has 15 residues. V was pared by 5 bases and J by 2 bases, with 12 bases between. CDR1 and CDR2 from the germline V gene are MNHNY and SVGAGI (reference sequence). The CDR3, as DNA: TGTGCCAGCAGTCCCCCCGGGATTAACACCGGGGAGCTGTTTTTT. Amino acids: CASSPPGINTGELFF.

With respect to this clonotype: A much larger clonotype is one base distant, so this may be a read error. The chain links TRBV7-2 to TRBJ2-7; D may be TRBD1 (6 bases). The germline CDR1 and CDR2 sequences are SGHTA and FQGNSA. The CDR3 consists of 14 residues. CDR3 sequence: CASTLDRSSYEQYF. CDR3 nucleotides: TGTGCCAGCACCTTAGACAGGAGCTCCTACGAGCAGTACTTC.